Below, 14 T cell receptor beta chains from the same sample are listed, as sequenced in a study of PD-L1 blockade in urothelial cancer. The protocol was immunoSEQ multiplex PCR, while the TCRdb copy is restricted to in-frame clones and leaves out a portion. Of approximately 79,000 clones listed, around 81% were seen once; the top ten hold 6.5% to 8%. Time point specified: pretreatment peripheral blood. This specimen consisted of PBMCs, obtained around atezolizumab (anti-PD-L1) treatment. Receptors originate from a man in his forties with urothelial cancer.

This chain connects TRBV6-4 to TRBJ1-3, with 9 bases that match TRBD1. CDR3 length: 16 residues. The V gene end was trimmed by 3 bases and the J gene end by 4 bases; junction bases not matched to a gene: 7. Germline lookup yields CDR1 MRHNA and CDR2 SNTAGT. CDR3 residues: CASSERDRAPGNTIYF. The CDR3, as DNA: TGTGCCAGCAGTGAGAGGGACAGGGCCCCCGGAAACACCATATATTTT.

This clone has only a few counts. CDR3 residues: CASSPPPATGELFF. The CDR3 DNA follows: TGTGCCAGCAGTCCCCCACCAGCGACCGGGGAGCTGTTTTTT. This chain uses TRBV6-6 with TRBJ2-2; D not certain. Trimming cost V 5 bases and J 5 bases, with 12 bases left between them. The CDR3 has 14 amino acids. Germline V gene sequence: CDR1 MNHNY, CDR2 SVGAGI (reference sequence).

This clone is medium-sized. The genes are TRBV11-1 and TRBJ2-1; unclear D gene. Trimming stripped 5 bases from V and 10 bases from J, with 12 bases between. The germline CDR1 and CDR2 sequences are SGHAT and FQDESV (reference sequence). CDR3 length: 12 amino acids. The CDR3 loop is CASSLGAPEQFF. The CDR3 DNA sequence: TGTGCCAGCAGCCTTGGAGCTCCCGAGCAGTTCTTC.

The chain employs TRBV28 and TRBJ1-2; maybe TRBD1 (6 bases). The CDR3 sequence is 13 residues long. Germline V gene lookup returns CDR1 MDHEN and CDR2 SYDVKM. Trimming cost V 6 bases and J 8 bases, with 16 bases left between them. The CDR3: CASSPQGNRGYTF. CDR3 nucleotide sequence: TGTGCCAGCAGCCCCCAGGGGAACCGGGGCTACACCTTC.

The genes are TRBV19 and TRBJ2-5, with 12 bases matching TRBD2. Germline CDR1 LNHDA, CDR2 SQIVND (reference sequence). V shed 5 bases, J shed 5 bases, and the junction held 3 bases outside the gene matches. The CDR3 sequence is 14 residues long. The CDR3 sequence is CASSVGTSGETQYF. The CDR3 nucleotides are TGTGCCAGTAGTGTGGGGACTAGCGGGGAGACCCAGTACTTC.

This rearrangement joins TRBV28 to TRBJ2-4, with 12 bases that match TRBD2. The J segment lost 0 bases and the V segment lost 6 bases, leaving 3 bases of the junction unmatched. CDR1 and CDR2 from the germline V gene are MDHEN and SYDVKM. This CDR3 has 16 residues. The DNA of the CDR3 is TGTGCCAGCAGCCCTAGCGGGAGGGGAGCCAAAAACATTCAGTACTTC. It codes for CASSPSGRGAKNIQYF.

CDR3 loop: CASSRGQGEAFF. DNA for the CDR3: TGTGCCAGCAGTCGAGGACAGGGCGAAGCTTTCTTT. The rearrangement links TRBV6-5 to TRBJ1-1; TRBD1 agrees at 8 bases. Trimming at V came to 5 bases and at J to 8 bases, leaving 4 bases not matched to a gene. The CDR3 contains 12 residues. The germline gives CDR1 MNHEY, CDR2 SVGAGI.

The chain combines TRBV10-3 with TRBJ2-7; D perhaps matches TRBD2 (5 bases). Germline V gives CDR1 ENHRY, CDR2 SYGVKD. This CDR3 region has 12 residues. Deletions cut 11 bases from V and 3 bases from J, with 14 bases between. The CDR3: CASAGSGYEQYF. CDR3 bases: TGTGCCTCAGCTGGGAGCGGCTACGAGCAGTACTTC.

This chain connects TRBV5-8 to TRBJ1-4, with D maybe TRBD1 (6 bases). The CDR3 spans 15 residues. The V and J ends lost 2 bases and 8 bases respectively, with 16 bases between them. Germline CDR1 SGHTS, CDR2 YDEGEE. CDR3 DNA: TGTGCCAGCAGCTTCGGTACAGGGCGGGAGGAAAAACTGTTTTTT. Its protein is CASSFGTGREEKLFF.

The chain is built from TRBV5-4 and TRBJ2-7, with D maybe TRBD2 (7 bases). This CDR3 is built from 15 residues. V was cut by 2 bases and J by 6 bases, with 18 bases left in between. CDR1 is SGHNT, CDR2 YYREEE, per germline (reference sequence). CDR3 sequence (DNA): TGTGCCAGCAGCTTTGAGGGGGGGTCAATCCGCGAGCAGTACTTC. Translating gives CASSFEGGSIREQYF.

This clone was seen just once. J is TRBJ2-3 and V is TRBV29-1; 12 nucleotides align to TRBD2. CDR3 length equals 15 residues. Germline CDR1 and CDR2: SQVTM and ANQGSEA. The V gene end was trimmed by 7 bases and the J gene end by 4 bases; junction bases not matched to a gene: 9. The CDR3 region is CSAGELAGGADTQYF. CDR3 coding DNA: TGCAGCGCCGGCGAACTAGCGGGAGGAGCAGATACGCAGTATTTT.

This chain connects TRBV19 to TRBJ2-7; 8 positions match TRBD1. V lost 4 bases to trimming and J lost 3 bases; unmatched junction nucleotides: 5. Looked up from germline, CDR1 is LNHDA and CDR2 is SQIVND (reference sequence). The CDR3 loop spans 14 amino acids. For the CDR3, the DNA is TGTGCCAGTAGTACGCTAGGACAGGGCTACGAGCAGTACTTC. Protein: CASSTLGQGYEQYF. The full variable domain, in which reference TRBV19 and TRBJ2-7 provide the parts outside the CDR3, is DGGITQSPKYLFRKEGQNVTLSCEQNLNHDAMYWYRQDPGQGLRLIYYSQIVNDFQKGDIAEGYSVSREKKESFPLTVTSAQKNPTAFYLCASSTLGQGYEQYFGPGTRLTVT.

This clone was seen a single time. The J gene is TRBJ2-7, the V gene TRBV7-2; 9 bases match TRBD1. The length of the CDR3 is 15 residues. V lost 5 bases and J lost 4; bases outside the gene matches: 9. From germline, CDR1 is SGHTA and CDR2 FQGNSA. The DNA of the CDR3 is TGTGCCAGCAGCAGACCGGGACAGGGTGTTTACGAGCAGTACTTC. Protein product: CASSRPGQGVYEQYF.

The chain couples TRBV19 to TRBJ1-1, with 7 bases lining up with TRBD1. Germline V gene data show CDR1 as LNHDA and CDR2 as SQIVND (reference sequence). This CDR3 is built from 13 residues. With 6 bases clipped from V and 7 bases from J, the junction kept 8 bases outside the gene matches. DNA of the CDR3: TGTGCCAGTAGGAATGACAGGGTGGGTGAAGCTTTCTTT. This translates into CASRNDRVGEAFF.